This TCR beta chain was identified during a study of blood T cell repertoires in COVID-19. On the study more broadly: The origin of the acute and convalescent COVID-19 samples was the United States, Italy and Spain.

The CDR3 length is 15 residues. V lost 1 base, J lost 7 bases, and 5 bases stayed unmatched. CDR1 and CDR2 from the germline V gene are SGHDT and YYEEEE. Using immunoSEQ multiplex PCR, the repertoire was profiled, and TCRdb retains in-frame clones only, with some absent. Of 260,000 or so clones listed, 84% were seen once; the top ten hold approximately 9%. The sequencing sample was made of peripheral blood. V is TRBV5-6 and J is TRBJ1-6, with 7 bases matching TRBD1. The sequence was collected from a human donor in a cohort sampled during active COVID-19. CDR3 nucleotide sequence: TGTGCCAGCAGCTTGCTACAGGGGCGGAATTCACCCCTCCACTTT. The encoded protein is CASSLLQGRNSPLHF.